Below are 25 T cell receptor beta chains sequenced from a single sample in a study of blood T cell repertoires in COVID-19. Method: immunoSEQ multiplex PCR; TCRdb's copy keeps in-frame clones and lacks some. Among under 35,000 clones, less than 90% were seen once, and the ten largest hold 15% to 20%. The specimen was peripheral blood. The receptors were gathered from a woman in her fifties or sixties with active COVID-19.

The chain joins TRBV2 to TRBJ2-5; TRBD2 matches 8 bases. Germline V gene data show CDR1 as SNHLY and CDR2 as FYNNEI. V shed 6 bases and J 12 bases; nucleotides not matched to a gene: 9. The CDR3 sequence is 12 residues long. CDR3 sequence reads: CASSANPGLEYF. The CDR3 DNA sequence: TGTGCCAGCAGCGCGAACCCGGGACTAGAGTACTTC.

The CDR3 bases are TGTGCCAGTGGAACCAACAGGGGTTTCAATCAGCCCCAGCATTTT. Translation: CASGTNRGFNQPQHF. The V call is TRBV19, the J call TRBJ1-5; 7 bases are a match to TRBD1. The CDR3 has 15 residues. Looked up from germline, CDR1 is LNHDA and CDR2 is SQIVND (reference sequence). The ends lost 8 bases at V and 3 bases at J; junction bases unmatched: 10.

This chain links TRBV12-3 or TRBV12-4 with TRBJ1-5; D is uncertain. The ends were cut back, 2 bases at V and 6 bases at J, with 5 bases in the middle. The CDR3 has 12 residues. The CDR3 DNA sequence: TGTGCCAGCAGTTTATCTATTCAGCCCCAGCATTTT. Protein sequence: CASSLSIQPQHF.

The rearrangement uses TRBV30 and TRBJ2-3; D is perhaps TRBD1 (5 bases). Trimming removed 3 bases at V and 2 bases at J, with 12 bases between. The CDR3 has 14 residues. CDR1 is GTSNPN and CDR2 is SVGIG in the germline V gene (reference sequence). CDR3 in amino acids: CAWSPGQTTDTQYF. The CDR3 DNA follows: TGTGCCTGGAGCCCCGGACAAACCACAGATACGCAGTATTTT.

The chain couples TRBV5-5 to TRBJ2-6; D unclear. Germline lookup yields CDR1 SGHKS and CDR2 YYEKEE (reference sequence). Trimming left V 0 bases short and J 2 bases short, with 6 bases between. The CDR3 is made up of 15 amino acids. The CDR3 DNA sequence: TGTGCCAGCAGCTTGGAACCGGCTGGGGCCAACGTCCTGACTTTC. The encoded protein is CASSLEPAGANVLTF.

V and J are TRBV30 and TRBJ1-1; 9 bases align to TRBD1. The CDR3 runs to 13 residues. Germline assignment: CDR1 GTSNPN and CDR2 SVGIG (reference sequence). Trimming took 0 bases from V and 4 from J; bases not matched to a gene: 0. The CDR3 nucleotides read TGTGCCTGGAGTGTACAGGGGGCCACTGAAGCTTTCTTT. Its translation: CAWSVQGATEAFF.

The genes are TRBV2 and TRBJ2-1; 15 bases line up with TRBD2. This CDR3 contains 18 residues. After removal of 6 bases from V and 7 bases from J, the junction contained 13 bases not matched to a gene. Germline-derived CDR1 and CDR2 are SNHLY and FYNNEI. In DNA form, the CDR3 reads TGTGCCAGCAGACCGGGACTAGCGGGAGGAGGTGTTGCGAATGAGCAGTTCTTC. Its translation is CASRPGLAGGGVANEQFF.

The chain recombines TRBV7-9 with TRBJ2-7; unclear D gene. V was pared by 2 bases and J by 5 bases, with 13 bases between. Germline lookup yields CDR1 SEHNR and CDR2 FQNEAQ (reference sequence). The CDR3 has 14 amino acids. The CDR3 here is CASSLRGRTNEQYF. CDR3 sequence (DNA): TGTGCCAGCAGCTTAAGAGGTCGCACCAACGAGCAGTACTTC. The whole variable domain, filled in from reference TRBV7-9 and TRBJ2-7, reads DTGVSQNPRHKITKRGQNVTFRCDPISEHNRLYWYRQTLGQGPEFLTYFQNEAQLEKSRLLSDRFSAERPKGSFSTLEIQRTEQGDSAMYLCASSLRGRTNEQYFGPGTRLTVT.

V gene TRBV2 combines with J gene TRBJ2-1; weak D call: TRBD2 (5 bases). The CDR3 runs to 13 residues. Trimming took 7 bases from V and 7 from J, leaving 14 bases between them. CDR1 and CDR2 from the germline V gene are SNHLY and FYNNEI. CDR3 residues: CASMWVRGNEQFF. CDR3 in DNA: TGTGCCAGCATGTGGGTTAGAGGGAATGAGCAGTTCTTC.

This clone was found a few times. The rearrangement joins TRBV29-1 to TRBJ2-7; D ambiguous. Trimming took off 7 bases at V and 3 bases at J, with 10 bases between the two ends. Germline V lookup: CDR1 SQVTM, CDR2 ANQGSEA. CDR3 length: 11 amino acids. CDR3 in amino acids: CSASRGYEQYF. The CDR3 coding sequence is TGCAGCGCCTCTCGCGGCTACGAGCAGTACTTC.

This chain links TRBV6-6 with TRBJ2-5; the D is unclear. Trimming shortened V by 2 bases and J by 3 bases, and 13 bases separated the two germline ends. The CDR3 contains 15 residues. Germline V gene data show CDR1 as MNHNY and CDR2 as SVGAGI (reference sequence). The CDR3 sequence: CASSYGSTPEETQYF. CDR3 DNA sequence: TGTGCCAGCAGTTACGGTAGTACGCCTGAAGAGACCCAGTACTTC.

The rearrangement uses TRBV5-4 and TRBJ2-2; 8 bases are shared with TRBD2. V gave up 0 bases and J gave up 1 base; unmatched junction bases: 8. CDR1 is SGHNT, CDR2 YYREEE, per germline (reference sequence). The CDR3 consists of 18 residues. The CDR3 here is CASSLGGAGTRNTGELFF. CDR3 nucleotide sequence: TGTGCCAGCAGCTTGGGGGGGGCCGGGACTAGGAACACCGGGGAGCTGTTTTTT.

The V gene is TRBV21-1, the J gene TRBJ2-7; the table's D gene call, TRBD1, was not cross checked with the DNA. TRBV21-1 is flagged as a pseudogene. The CDR3 length is 14 residues. CDR3 sequence reads: CASISRDRAYEQYF. The CDR3 nucleotides are TGTGCCAGCATTTCTAGAGACAGGGCCTACGAGCAGTACTTC.

V usage is TRBV9 and J usage is TRBJ1-3, with 7 bases identical to TRBD1. CDR1 and CDR2 from the germline V gene are SGDLS and YYNGEE. V was clipped by 0 bases and J by 3 bases; unmatched bases: 6. The CDR3 is 16 amino acids. CDR3 in amino acids: CASSVARGPRGNTIYF. The CDR3 DNA follows: TGTGCCAGCAGCGTAGCGAGGGGGCCGCGTGGAAACACCATATATTTT. Together with reference TRBV9 and TRBJ1-3, the CDR3 gives the full variable domain: DSGVTQTPKHLITATGQRVTLRCSPRSGDLSVYWYQQSLDQGLQFLIQYYNGEERAKGNILERFSAQQFPDLHSELNLSSLELGDSALYFCASSVARGPRGNTIYFGEGSWLTVV.

The rearrangement joins TRBV28 to TRBJ2-4, with D possibly being TRBD2 (6 bases). The CDR3 extends over 16 amino acids. Trimming removed 3 bases from V and 1 base from J, with 13 bases in between. The germline gives CDR1 MDHEN, CDR2 SYDVKM. CDR3 amino acids: CASSFLGGMAKNIQYF. The CDR3 DNA reads TGTGCCAGCAGTTTTCTCGGAGGGATGGCCAAAAACATTCAGTACTTC.

The chain links TRBV7-9 to TRBJ1-1, with 9 bases lining up with TRBD1. The CDR3 has 16 residues. V was pared by 2 bases and J by 1 base, with 5 bases of the junction left unmatched. Germline assignment: CDR1 SEHNR and CDR2 FQNEAQ (reference sequence). CDR3: CASSLPYRGRNTEAFF. Here the CDR3 DNA reads TGTGCCAGCAGCTTACCATACAGGGGGCGGAACACTGAAGCTTTCTTT.

The chain recombines TRBV27 with TRBJ1-1, with D possibly TRBD1 on 5 matching bases. The CDR3 has 15 residues. Germline values: CDR1 MNHEY, CDR2 SMNVEV (reference sequence). V was cut by 4 bases and J by 0 bases, with 12 bases left in between. As DNA, the CDR3 is TGTGCCAGCAGTTCAGGGTTATCGGTGAACACTGAAGCTTTCTTT. Amino acid sequence: CASSSGLSVNTEAFF.

The rearrangement links TRBV30 to TRBJ1-5; 8 bases map to TRBD1. The CDR3 runs to 13 residues. The V segment lost 5 bases and the J segment 5 bases; nucleotides outside the gene matches: 5. Germline V CDR1 and CDR2: GTSNPN, SVGIG (reference sequence). The chain's CDR3 is CAWAGGLYQPQHF. As DNA, the CDR3 is TGTGCCTGGGCAGGGGGCTTATATCAGCCCCAGCATTTT. Drawing the rest from reference TRBV30 and TRBJ1-5, the complete variable domain is SQTIHQWPATLVQPVGSPLSLECTVEGTSNPNLYWYRQAAGRGLQLLFYSVGIGQISSEVPQNLSASRPQDRQFILSSKKLLLSDSGFYLCAWAGGLYQPQHFGDGTRLSIL.

The chain has TRBV10-1 and TRBJ2-1; TRBD2 agrees at 11 bases. Looked up from germline, CDR1 is WNHNN and CDR2 is SYGVQD (reference sequence). Trimming removed 4 bases from V and 7 bases from J; junction bases left unmatched: 6. The CDR3 is 15 residues long. CDR3 amino acids: CASSVLAGGLNEQFF. CDR3 coding DNA: TGCGCCAGCAGTGTATTAGCGGGGGGGCTTAATGAGCAGTTCTTC.

The V call is TRBV19, the J call TRBJ2-7; D perhaps matches TRBD1 (6 bases). The CDR3 contains 13 residues. CDR1 is LNHDA, CDR2 SQIVND, per germline (reference sequence). V lost 3 bases and J 6 bases, leaving 12 bases between the germline ends. CDR3 in amino acids: CASSMSRGREQYF. The DNA of the CDR3 is TGTGCCAGTAGTATGTCCAGGGGACGCGAGCAGTACTTC.

J is TRBJ2-7 and V is TRBV14, with D possibly TRBD2 on 6 matching bases. Germline-derived CDR1 and CDR2 are SGHDN and FVKESK. The CDR3 has 15 residues. Between the trimmed V and J ends, which lost 0 bases and 3 bases, there was a span of 12 bases. Written as DNA, the CDR3 is TGTGCCAGCAGCCAAGATCGGGGACTCAGCTACGAGCAGTACTTC. This codes for CASSQDRGLSYEQYF.

The rearrangement uses TRBV11-2 and TRBJ2-1, with D unresolved. Germline values: CDR1 SGHAT, CDR2 FQNNGV. Deletions cut 0 bases from V and 1 base from J, with 7 bases between. The CDR3 totals 15 residues. CDR3 loop: CASSLEPASYNEQFF. In nucleotides, the CDR3 is TGTGCCAGCAGCTTAGAGCCCGCGTCCTACAATGAGCAGTTCTTC.

The rearrangement uses TRBV29-1 and TRBJ1-2; D is perhaps TRBD1 (5 bases). Germline V gives CDR1 SQVTM, CDR2 ANQGSEA. The CDR3 consists of 13 residues. V gave up 4 bases and J gave up 3 bases, with 12 bases separating them. As DNA, the CDR3 is TGCAGCGTTGGGCGGGGCAGGGACTATGGCTACACCTTC. Its translation: CSVGRGRDYGYTF.

This chain uses TRBV2 with TRBJ2-7; 9 bases agree with TRBD1. The germline gives CDR1 SNHLY, CDR2 FYNNEI. Germline trimming cut 9 bases from V and 3 bases from J; bases unmatched to any gene: 9. The CDR3 has 14 residues. The CDR3 protein is CASKQGAGSYEQYF. The CDR3 coding sequence is TGTGCCAGTAAACAGGGGGCTGGGAGCTACGAGCAGTACTTC.

The CDR3: CASTQRDYGYTF. CDR3 sequence (DNA): TGTGCCAGTACGCAGAGGGACTATGGCTACACCTTC. The genes are TRBV19 and TRBJ1-2; D unresolved. CDR3 length equals 12 residues. V lost 7 bases to trimming and J lost 3 bases, with 9 bases between them. CDR1 LNHDA and CDR2 SQIVND come from the germline V gene (reference sequence). The full variable domain, with the rest looked up from reference TRBV19 and TRBJ1-2, is DGGITQSPKYLFRKEGQNVTLSCEQNLNHDAMYWYRQDPGQGLRLIYYSQIVNDFQKGDIAEGYSVSREKKESFPLTVTSAQKNPTAFYLCASTQRDYGYTFGSGTRLTVV.